This T cell receptor beta chain was captured in a study of circulating and synovial CD4+ cells in juvenile arthritis. Study-level results: Traditional Vbeta family usage analysis missed the pathogenic-like versus bulk difference.

The CDR3 has 18 amino acids. Germline V CDR1 and CDR2: LGHNA, YSLEER. J was trimmed by 7 bases and V by 0 bases; bases with no gene match: 10. Donors were patients with active juvenile idiopathic arthritis. Sequencing was performed with immunoSEQ multiplex PCR; in TCRdb, only in-frame clones are kept and a portion is missing. The sample records over 30,000 clones, 90% to 95% being singletons. In this sample, this clone turned up a few times. The antigen is undetermined. Sequenced material: CD4+ T cells from blood. This clonotype was sampled from a human donor with juvenile idiopathic arthritis. The rearrangement uses TRBV4-3 and TRBJ2-4, with 12 bases aligning to TRBD2. DNA for the CDR3: TGCGCCAGCAGCCAAGATTTCGCTAGCGGGAGGGGTGGGAACATTCAGTACTTC. This translates into CASSQDFASGRGGNIQYF.